The next 10 T cell receptor beta chains were all read from a single sample in a study of T cell changes during pregnancy in multiple sclerosis. Using immunoSEQ multiplex PCR, the repertoire was profiled, and TCRdb retains in-frame clones only, with some absent. This table holds 72,000 or so clones, about 92% found once. The material sequenced was peripheral blood, taken in the second trimester of pregnancy. These receptors were obtained from a female donor with multiple sclerosis, enrolled in a pregnancy study.

The chain combines TRBV30 with TRBJ2-1; 10 nucleotides align to TRBD2. The CDR3 sequence is 14 residues long. Per germline, CDR1 GTSNPN and CDR2 SVGIG (reference sequence). The V and J ends lost 5 bases and 9 bases, in that order; junction bases with no gene match: 10. CDR3 nucleotides: TGTGCCTGGGAATTAGCGGGAGGCCCGGGTGAGCAGTTCTTC. Protein sequence: CAWELAGGPGEQFF.

The chain employs TRBV19 and TRBJ2-7; 10 bases align to TRBD1. With V trimmed by 7 bases and J by 4 bases, 7 bases remained unmatched. Germline V gene sequence: CDR1 LNHDA, CDR2 SQIVND (reference sequence). This CDR3 is 14 amino acids long. The CDR3 loop reads CASNPGTGVYEQYF. CDR3 DNA: TGTGCCAGTAATCCGGGGACAGGGGTGTACGAGCAGTACTTC.

This chain uses TRBV5-6 with TRBJ2-5; 9 bases match TRBD1. This CDR3 has 15 amino acids. With V trimmed by 4 bases and J by 4 bases, 8 bases remained unmatched. Germline CDR1 SGHDT, CDR2 YYEEEE. The CDR3 loop is CASSGYKQGAETQYF. The CDR3, as DNA: TGTGCCAGCAGCGGATACAAACAGGGGGCAGAGACCCAGTACTTC.

The V gene is TRBV14, the J gene TRBJ1-2; 10 bases are a match to TRBD1. Germline V gives CDR1 SGHDN, CDR2 FVKESK. The V and J ends lost 3 bases and 8 bases, in that order; junction bases with no gene match: 9. The CDR3 covers 15 residues. The CDR3 loop is CASSQTSGQGSGYTF. The CDR3 coding sequence is TGTGCCAGCAGCCAGACATCGGGACAGGGGTCCGGCTACACCTTC.

The rearrangement links TRBV7-9 to TRBJ1-1, with D possibly matching TRBD1 (5 bases). The V gene's germline CDR1 is SEHNR and CDR2 FQNEAQ (reference sequence). Between the trimmed V and J ends, which lost 5 bases and 6 bases, there was a span of 13 bases. This CDR3 is built from 13 residues. The CDR3 DNA reads as TGTGCCAGCAGCCTCTCAGGGCAACCTGAAGCTTTCTTT. It specifies CASSLSGQPEAFF.

The chain is built from TRBV13 and TRBJ2-4; 9 nucleotides agree with TRBD1. CDR1 is PRHDT and CDR2 is FYEKMQ in the germline V gene (reference sequence). This CDR3 is built from 15 residues. Trimming at V came to 5 bases and at J to 8 bases, leaving 10 bases not matched to a gene. CDR3 DNA sequence: TGTGCCAGCAGCCCAGCGGACAGGGGAGTCGACATTCAGTACTTC. As protein: CASSPADRGVDIQYF.

The chain combines TRBV5-4 with TRBJ1-5; 8 bases are shared with TRBD1. The CDR3 is 19 residues long. Per the germline V gene, CDR1 is SGHNT and CDR2 is YYREEE (reference sequence). Trimming cost V 6 bases and J 2 bases; bases outside gene matches: 19. The CDR3 reads CASTSPDGQGRRGNQPQHF. CDR3 DNA: TGTGCCAGCACCTCACCTGATGGACAGGGTCGTAGAGGCAATCAGCCCCAGCATTTT.

The chain recombines TRBV9 with TRBJ2-7; D ambiguous. Germline values: CDR1 SGDLS, CDR2 YYNGEE. The CDR3 spans 13 residues. The V end lost 3 bases, the J end lost 1 base, and 8 bases lay between the germline ends. The CDR3, as DNA: TGTGCCAGCAGCGCGTCTTTATCCTACGAGCAGTACTTC. Translating it yields CASSASLSYEQYF.

This chain connects TRBV5-5 to TRBJ1-2, with 9 bases fitting TRBD1. V shed 2 bases, J shed 8 bases, and the junction held 7 bases outside the gene matches. CDR1 is SGHKS, CDR2 YYEKEE, per germline (reference sequence). There are 14 residues in the CDR3. The CDR3 spells CASSLTQGARGYTF. For the CDR3, the DNA is TGTGCCAGCAGCTTAACACAGGGGGCTCGAGGCTACACCTTC.

The chain is built from TRBV5-8 and TRBJ2-3, with 11 positions matching TRBD2. Germline loops: CDR1 SGHTS, CDR2 YDEGEE. V was pared by 0 bases and J by 8 bases, with 5 bases of the junction left unmatched. The CDR3 contains 15 residues. The DNA for the CDR3 is TGTGCCAGCAGCTTGGAACTAGCGGGGGATGGTACGCAGTATTTT. Protein product: CASSLELAGDGTQYF.